A selection of T cell receptor beta chains follows, all from one sample in a study of T cell responses to AZD1222 COVID-19 vaccine. Here immunoSEQ multiplex PCR was the method, and the copy in TCRdb shows in-frame clones only, minus some. The profile shows over 100,000 clones, less than 90% of them singletons. The sample consisted of peripheral blood, taken on day 0 of AZD1222 vaccination. All receptors derive from an adult in good health. Both conserved end residues are part of each CDR3.

v_call: TRBV30; cdr3_aa: CAWSPRPSPLHF
v_call: TRBV27; cdr3_aa: CASSSRRTSGQETQYF
v_call: TRBV11-3; cdr3_aa: CASSLGGRMGETQYF
v_call: TRBV28; cdr3_aa: CAIQGGNTEAFF
v_call: TRBV6-1; cdr3_aa: CASSVSRRSSGNTIYF
v_call: TRBV7-8; cdr3_aa: CASSLGGVGSNQPQHF
v_call: TRBV6-5; cdr3_aa: CASRIEVNTEAFF
v_call: TRBV2; cdr3_aa: CASTGRGIAETQYF
v_call: TRBV11-1; cdr3_aa: CASSLAPNWRETQYF
v_call: TRBV25-1; cdr3_aa: CASSALGAGYTF
v_call: TRBV10-2; cdr3_aa: CASSEVIRATGEQYF
v_call: TRBV4-1; cdr3_aa: CASSQDKGYYGYTF
v_call: TRBV29-1; cdr3_aa: CSVAASSAGPTYEQYF
v_call: TRBV5-6; cdr3_aa: CASSTSSTDTQYF
v_call: TRBV10-3; cdr3_aa: CAISESLTNTGELFF
v_call: TRBV27; cdr3_aa: CASRLRLDYNEQFF
v_call: TRBV2; cdr3_aa: CASSESSVGRTDTQYF